This TCR beta chain was sequenced in a study of cytomegalovirus exposure and HLA in healthy donors. The PCR ran on 60 Vbeta and 13 Jbeta primers. Some clones are missing from TCRdb's copy, which holds only in-frame ones; the method was immunoSEQ multiplex PCR. Among under 250,000 clones listed, over 80% were seen once. Points from the study as a whole: Productive rates of about 87% or about 30% were seen for most TCR beta V segments in an earlier analysis. The authors enumerated roughly 180 TCR beta chains as linked to cytomegalovirus. There were reportedly fewer N-insertions in an Asian-associated ancestry cluster than the roughly 670-donor mean, in a later analysis.

On this clone itself: The antigen is undetermined. The same CDR3 also results from other DNA sequences found in this sample.

This CDR3 contains 16 residues. The V segment lost 3 bases and the J segment 7 bases; nucleotides outside the gene matches: 8. Germline loops: CDR1 SGHRS, CDR2 YFSETQ. The rearrangement uses TRBV5-1 and TRBJ1-4; 11 nucleotides align to TRBD1. The source material was PBMCs. This clonotype was sampled from a woman aged 45-60 years in good health and CMV-seropositive. This CDR3 reads CASSSTDRGRPEKLFF. In DNA form, the CDR3 reads TGCGCCAGCAGCTCCACGGACAGGGGGCGGCCTGAAAAACTGTTTTTT.